This T cell receptor (beta chain) was profiled in a study of patients and donors after allogeneic stem cell transplantation. TCRdb reprocessed the RT-PCR reads via MiXCR and lists one record per CDR3 protein. The sample lists approximately 210,000 distinct CDR3 sequences, roughly 40% occurring once. Looked up from germline, CDR1 is SQVTM and CDR2 is ANQGSEA. The CDR3 sequence is 15 residues long. V was pared by 3 bases and J by 2 bases, with 16 bases between. The origin of this receptor is a human donor who was either an allogeneic HSCT recipient or a stem cell or donor lymphocyte infusion donor (not recorded which). It is not recorded whose cells these are; they may come from a transplant donor. What was sequenced was blood, either unsorted or a sorted T cell fraction (not recorded which). The chain links TRBV29-1 to TRBJ1-2, with TRBD1 as a possible D gene (5 bases). CDR3 in amino acids: CSVDWGDVENYGYTF. The CDR3 DNA follows: TGCAGCGTTGATTGGGGGGATGTAGAAAACTATGGCTACACCTTC.